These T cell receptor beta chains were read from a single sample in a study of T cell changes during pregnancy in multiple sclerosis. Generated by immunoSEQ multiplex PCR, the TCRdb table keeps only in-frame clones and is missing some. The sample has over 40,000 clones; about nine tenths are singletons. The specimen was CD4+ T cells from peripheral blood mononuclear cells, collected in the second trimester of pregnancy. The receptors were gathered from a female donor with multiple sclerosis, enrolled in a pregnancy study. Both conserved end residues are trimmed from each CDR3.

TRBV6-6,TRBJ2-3,ASRRDKFTDTQY
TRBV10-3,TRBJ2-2,AIREQDLAGELF
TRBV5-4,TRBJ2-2,ASRPGLATGELF
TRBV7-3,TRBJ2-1,ASSSSGAAYNEQF
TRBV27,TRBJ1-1,ASSRQMQMNTEAF
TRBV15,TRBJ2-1,ATSKDRGSYNEQF
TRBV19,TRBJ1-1,ASRNTGGMTEAF
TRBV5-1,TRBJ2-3,ASATGAGGYSDTQY
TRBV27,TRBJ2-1,ASIADGGAYNEQF
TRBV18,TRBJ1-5,ASSQRESNQPQH